The entry below describes one T cell receptor beta chain. The antigen remains undetermined. J gave up 9 bases and V 1 base, and 2 bases lay outside the gene matches. The CDR3 covers 15 residues. Germline V CDR1 and CDR2: SGHVS, FNYEAQ. TCRdb's copy holds only in-frame clones and misses some; the assay was immunoSEQ multiplex PCR. Among about 35,000 clones, about nine tenths were seen once, and the ten largest hold roughly a third. These data belong to a study of OX40 agonist ivuxolimab in advanced cancers. The study's findings and limits: At 0.1 to 3.0 mg/kg and by week 6, CD4+ and CD8+ T cells in the blood had expanded clonally.

The V gene is TRBV7-6, the J gene TRBJ2-1; 14 bases match TRBD2. This TCR was sampled from an adult with an advanced solid tumor such as melanoma, head and neck, liver or kidney cancer. The sample consisted of CD4+ or CD8+ T cells sorted from blood, taken in a trial of the OX40 agonist ivuxolimab. Here the CDR3 reads CASSLETSGRGEQFF. CDR3 nucleotides: TGTGCCAGCAGCTTAGAGACTAGCGGGAGGGGTGAGCAGTTCTTC. Filled out from reference TRBV7-6 and TRBJ2-1, the complete variable domain reads GAGVSQSPRYKVTKRGQDVALRCDPISGHVSLYWYRQALGQGPEFLTYFNYEAQQDKSGLPNDRFSAERPEGSISTLTIQRTEQRDSAMYRCASSLETSGRGEQFFGPGTRLTVL.